Each of the 24 T cell receptor beta chains below was sequenced from the same sample in a study of T-cell reconstitution after alpha-beta-depleted transplantation in children (dated by TCRdb to the mid-2010s). The treatment or condition label, read with the paper, signifies: allogeneic hematopoietic cell transplantation with graft depleted of TCRalphabeta T cells and CD19 B cells. Preparation of the library involved PCR. The instrument was an Illumina HiSeq 2500. TCR libraries were prepared with molecular barcoding, using unique molecular identifiers to normalize TCRbeta repertoire quantification. Clones were called with MiXCR by TCRdb after fastp trimmed the public reads at Q25, and only in-frame beta chains were retained. Merged by CDR3 protein, the rows form single entries marked with the most common genes and DNA. The sample table lists 780,000 or so distinct CDR3 sequences, roughly 16% of them with a count of one. Roughly 5% of the sample rests with the top ten.

This material consisted of PBMCs, mostly from graft donor cells, taken 360 days after TCRalphabeta/CD19-depleted stem cell transplant. The source of these receptors is a male patient younger than 18 who had a stem cell transplant for acute lymphoblastic leukemia, so the T cells may come from the graft donor.

The chain links TRBV4-2 to TRBJ2-5; D is perhaps TRBD2 (5 bases). V dropped 4 bases and J dropped 2 bases, with 17 bases sitting between them. Looked up from germline, CDR1 is LGHNA and CDR2 is YNFKEQ. CDR3 length: 16 amino acids. The CDR3 spells CASSRAPSPSQETQYF. In DNA form, the CDR3 reads TGTGCCAGCAGCCGGGCTCCTAGCCCCAGTCAAGAGACCCAGTACTTC.

The chain carries TRBV5-6 and TRBJ2-3; no firm D call. Germline loops: CDR1 SGHDT, CDR2 YYEEEE. Trimming removed 1 base from V and 4 bases from J, with 13 bases in between. There are 15 residues in the CDR3. CDR3 sequence: CASSLIPEAADTQYF. In DNA form, the CDR3 reads TGTGCCAGCAGCTTGATACCCGAGGCGGCAGATACGCAGTATTTT.

V and J are TRBV13 and TRBJ2-5; 12 bases align to TRBD2. V shed 5 bases and J 2 bases; nucleotides not matched to a gene: 6. Germline-derived CDR1 and CDR2 are PRHDT and FYEKMQ (reference sequence). The CDR3 extends over 16 amino acids. DNA of the CDR3: TGTGCCAGCAGCAAAAGACTAGCGGGAGATCAAGAGACCCAGTACTTC. Protein: CASSKRLAGDQETQYF.

This clonotype showed up just a few times. V and J are TRBV4-2 and TRBJ2-1; D might be TRBD2 (5 bases). V lost 4 bases, J lost 0 bases, and 19 bases lay in between. The CDR3 runs to 18 residues. CDR1 is LGHNA, CDR2 YNFKEQ, per germline. The CDR3, as DNA: TGTGCCAGCAGCCTAGACTATCCCGCTACGAGCTCCTACAATGAGCAGTTCTTC. Protein: CASSLDYPATSSYNEQFF.

This clonotype was seen a few times. The V and J genes are TRBV13 and TRBJ2-7; TRBD1 or TRBD2 may be the D gene (5 bases each). The germline V and J ends were trimmed by 5 bases and 5 bases, with 13 bases remaining between them. The V gene's germline CDR1 is PRHDT and CDR2 FYEKMQ (reference sequence). CDR3 length: 13 residues. CDR3 in DNA: TGTGCCAGCAGCGGGGGATTACCGGACGAGCAGTACTTC. Its translation is CASSGGLPDEQYF.

This clonotype turned up a few times. The rearrangement joins TRBV4-1 to TRBJ2-5; D gene unclear. The CDR3 runs to 15 residues. V dropped 4 bases and J dropped 0 bases, with 12 bases sitting between them. Germline lookup yields CDR1 MGHRA and CDR2 YSYEKL. CDR3 sequence (DNA): TGCGCCAGCAGCCGAGTCCCTGGAAACCAAGAGACCCAGTACTTC. Amino acid sequence: CASSRVPGNQETQYF.

This clonotype was counted a few times. The V gene is TRBV5-1, the J gene TRBJ2-1; 8 positions match TRBD2. Germline-derived CDR1 and CDR2 are SGHRS and YFSETQ. V lost 3 bases, J lost 8 bases, and 13 bases stayed unmatched. The length of the CDR3 is 16 residues. CDR3 residues: CASSSRRTSHLDEQFF. Here the CDR3 DNA reads TGCGCCAGCAGCTCCAGAAGGACTAGCCATTTGGATGAGCAGTTCTTC.

A few counts support this clonotype. V and J are TRBV9 and TRBJ2-2; D not certain. This CDR3 is built from 14 residues. The germline CDR1 and CDR2 sequences are SGDLS and YYNGEE. V was pared by 3 bases and J by 6 bases, with 12 bases between. CDR3 coding DNA: TGTGCCAGCAGCGCTCTGTTTTTAGCCGGGGAGCTGTTTTTT. Its translation is CASSALFLAGELFF.

There are a few counts of this clonotype. The chain carries TRBV7-2 and TRBJ1-4; unclear D gene. Germline V CDR1 and CDR2: SGHTA, FQGNSA. Trimming cost V 1 base and J 5 bases, with 8 bases left between them. This CDR3 region has 14 residues. CDR3 sequence reads: CASSLVSGNEKLFF. DNA for the CDR3: TGTGCCAGCAGCTTAGTATCCGGAAATGAAAAACTGTTTTTT.

The chain combines TRBV20-1 with TRBJ2-7; 11 nucleotides agree with TRBD2. Per the germline V gene, CDR1 is DFQATT and CDR2 is SNEGSKA (reference sequence). This CDR3 spans 14 amino acids. The trim removed 2 bases at V and 5 bases at J, leaving 5 bases unmatched. CDR3 in amino acids: CSARLAGGPNEQYF. CDR3 nucleotides: TGCAGTGCTAGACTAGCGGGAGGACCCAACGAGCAGTACTTC.

This chain connects TRBV29-1 to TRBJ1-4, with a possible D match to TRBD1 (5 bases). V was pared by 7 bases and J by 0 bases, with 9 bases between. The CDR3 runs to 13 residues. Germline V gene sequence: CDR1 SQVTM, CDR2 ANQGSEA. The CDR3 here is CSAGRATNEKLFF. In DNA, the CDR3 is TGCAGCGCAGGGCGTGCAACTAATGAAAAACTGTTTTTT.

This chain uses TRBV27 with TRBJ2-3; D is unresolved. V lost 5 bases, J lost 4 bases, and 19 bases lay in between. Germline CDR1 MNHEY, CDR2 SMNVEV (reference sequence). This CDR3 contains 16 residues. CDR3 bases: TGTGCCAGCAGTCGTAGTGTGGGTCTAACCCCAGATACGCAGTATTTT. It codes for CASSRSVGLTPDTQYF.

This clonotype was counted between two and nine times. This chain connects TRBV12-3 or TRBV12-4 to TRBJ2-1; tentatively, D is TRBD2 (5 bases). CDR3 size: 15 residues. V shed 5 bases and J shed 3 bases, with 14 bases lying between them. This CDR3 is CASSPAVDGYNEQFF. CDR3 sequence (DNA): TGTGCCAGCAGTCCAGCGGTGGACGGCTACAATGAGCAGTTCTTC.

This clonotype occurred a few times. This chain connects TRBV6-5 to TRBJ2-3; no clear D. The CDR3 runs to 11 residues. V was trimmed by 7 bases and J by 4 bases, leaving 6 bases between them. Germline V lookup: CDR1 MNHEY, CDR2 SVGAGI. The CDR3 coding sequence is TGTGCCAGCACTGAGGCAGATACGCAGTATTTT. Amino acid sequence: CASTEADTQYF.

This clonotype turned up a few times. The rearrangement links TRBV7-9 to TRBJ2-4; the D is unclear. CDR1 SEHNR and CDR2 FQNEAQ come from the germline V gene (reference sequence). The length of the CDR3 is 16 residues. Deletions cut 6 bases from V and 0 bases from J, with 15 bases between. CDR3 in DNA: TGTGCCAGCAGTGGACCCAACGGGTTAGCCAAAAACATTCAGTACTTC. Amino acid sequence: CASSGPNGLAKNIQYF.

This clonotype has only a few counts. The chain joins TRBV3-1 to TRBJ1-1, with D unclear. Trimming cost V 1 base and J 3 bases, with 15 bases left between them. The CDR3 spans 16 residues. Germline V lookup: CDR1 LGHDT, CDR2 YNNKEL (reference sequence). CDR3 DNA: TGTGCCAGCAGCCAAGGGGAACAGCCACCTTACACTGAAGCTTTCTTT. It yields the protein CASSQGEQPPYTEAFF. The full variable domain, completed using reference TRBV3-1 and TRBJ1-1, is DTAVSQTPKYLVTQMGNDKSIKCEQNLGHDTMYWYKQDSKKFLKIMFSYNNKELIINETVPNRFSPKSPDKAHLNLHINSLELGDSAVYFCASSQGEQPPYTEAFFGQGTRLTVV.

This clonotype was seen more than once but under ten times. V gene TRBV18 combines with J gene TRBJ2-1, with 9 positions matching TRBD2. Germline CDR1 KGHSH, CDR2 LQKENI. This CDR3 spans 17 amino acids. J gave up 6 bases and V 0 bases, and 9 bases lay outside the gene matches. The CDR3 DNA reads TGTGCCAGCTCACCACCTCCCGCGGGAGGGCGGGGCAATGAGCAGTTCTTC. This encodes CASSPPPAGGRGNEQFF.

The V call is TRBV29-1, the J call TRBJ2-7, with TRBD2 as a possible D gene (6 bases). Germline V gene sequence: CDR1 SQVTM, CDR2 ANQGSEA. V was shortened by 5 bases and J by 5 bases, with 19 bases between the two germline ends. This CDR3 comprises 14 residues. The CDR3 is CSVRGKEGIHEQYF. The CDR3 region has the DNA TGCAGCGTTAGGGGTAAGGAGGGGATCCACGAGCAGTACTTC.

This chain joins TRBV7-9 and TRBJ1-1; D call uncertain. Germline CDR1 reads SEHNR; CDR2 reads FQNEAQ (reference sequence). The CDR3 is made up of 13 amino acids. The V end lost 11 bases, the J end lost 1 base, and 14 bases lay between the germline ends. CDR3 in DNA: TGTGCCTGTGTTTTAGCAGGGAACACTGAAGCTTTCTTT. This sequence encodes CACVLAGNTEAFF.

This clonotype was recorded at least ten times. V and J are TRBV29-1 and TRBJ2-3, with 13 bases identical to TRBD2. Germline CDR1 SQVTM, CDR2 ANQGSEA. CDR3 length equals 12 residues. The J segment lost 12 bases and the V segment lost 3 bases, leaving 3 bases of the junction unmatched. CDR3 in amino acids: CSVEGLAGLQYF. In DNA form, the CDR3 reads TGCAGCGTTGAGGGACTAGCGGGGCTCCAGTATTTT.

This clonotype was recorded only once. The chain carries TRBV5-1 and TRBJ2-1; 7 bases map to TRBD1. There are 15 residues in the CDR3. The V gene's germline CDR1 is SGHRS and CDR2 YFSETQ. V dropped 3 bases and J dropped 3; count of bases not matched to a gene: 6. In DNA form, the CDR3 reads TGCGCCAGCAGCTCGGGACAGAGCTACTACAATGAGCAGTTCTTC. Its translation is CASSSGQSYYNEQFF.

The CDR3, as DNA: TGTGCCAGCAGCGCGTCGTGGCGGGAATTAAACAATGAGCAGTTCTTC. The encoded protein is CASSASWRELNNEQFF. This chain links TRBV7-2 with TRBJ2-1, with a tentative D call TRBD2 (6 bases). There are 16 residues in the CDR3. CDR1 and CDR2 from the germline V gene are SGHTA and FQGNSA. V was pared by 5 bases and J by 5 bases, with 19 bases between.

In its sample, this clonotype was seen a few times. The CDR3 nucleotides read TGTGCCAGCAGCTTTCAACCAAGCGGGAGGGTCTACAATGAGCAGTTCTTC. Translated: CASSFQPSGRVYNEQFF. The V call is TRBV7-9, the J call TRBJ2-1; TRBD2 matches at 10 bases. CDR1 is SEHNR, CDR2 FQNEAQ, per germline (reference sequence). The ends lost 3 bases at V and 3 bases at J; junction bases unmatched: 8. This CDR3 contains 17 residues.

The chain is built from TRBV5-1 and TRBJ2-4; 7 bases agree with TRBD1. The CDR3 contains 14 residues. Losses at the gene ends were 5 bases for V and 4 bases for J; bases not matched to a gene: 6. Germline V lookup: CDR1 SGHRS, CDR2 YFSETQ. CDR3: CASRLWTGKNIQYF. The CDR3 DNA reads as TGCGCCAGCAGACTTTGGACAGGAAAAAACATTCAGTACTTC.